This T cell receptor delta chain was profiled in a study of Vδ1+ human thymocytes. Broader study findings: Unlike peripheral blood Vdelta1+ controls, thymic delta-chain sequences included approximately 21% Vdelta2 and few Vdelta3. In the thymus, TRG and TRD repertoires looked highly polyclonal with Gaussian CDR3 lengths. Bulk repertoire data may be misinterpreted because of unexpected Vdelta2 sequences.

The CDR3 runs 16 residues. Germline V gene data show CDR1 as TSWWSYY and CDR2 as QGS. This clone showed up just a few times. The antigen is undetermined. One end of the junction fails to match germline, which may point to a read error. Extracted RNA was reverse transcribed into cDNA. Pooled V-gene forward primers with one constant-region reverse primer generated the CDR3 amplicons by multiplex PCR. With CATT, TCRdb re-called clones from the multiplex PCR reads. The sample yields under 25,000 delta-chain clones, about 8% seen once. The clonotype originates from a child in the first two years of life who had congenital heart surgery. This chain links TRDV1 with TRDJ1, with D possibly matching TRDD3 (5 bases). The specimen was Vdelta1+ gamma-delta thymocytes from the thymus. The subset is: FACS-sorted CD3+ TCRalphabeta- TCRVdelta1+ TCRVdelta2- thymocytes. The CDR3 nucleotides are TGTGCTCTCGGGGAACTACTCATGATGCGGGCCGATAAACTCATCTTT. This gives the protein CALGELLMMRADKLIF.